This entry concerns a single T cell receptor (beta chain). This record comes from a study of HIV-infected patients and healthy controls. Study in general: After three months of therapy, CD4 counts rose modestly but significantly in about 90% of the 16 patients.

This CDR3 region has 13 residues. Germline V gene data show CDR1 as MNHEY and CDR2 as SMNVEV (reference sequence). V dropped 5 bases and J dropped 5 bases, with 11 bases sitting between them. Antiretroviral therapy had run roughly three months, about 14 weeks, before follow-up blood collection. No cell fractionation was done, so the repertoire covers all unsorted peripheral blood T cells. Peripheral blood, approximately 2.5 ml, was drawn for RNA extraction. cDNA was made from 500 ng RNA using alpha and beta constant primers. Alpha and beta chain libraries were made separately by chain-specific third strand synthesis with multiplexing indices. TCRdb passed the 5' RACE reads through MiXCR, listing each CDR3 protein once. The profile shows roughly 14,000 distinct CDR3 sequences, approximately 12% of them singletons.

The input for sequencing was blood, taken during antiretroviral therapy. The sequence was obtained from an adult with HIV infection. The donor label of this sample is uncertain. This chain joins TRBV27 and TRBJ2-3; D may be TRBD1 (6 bases). Here the CDR3 reads CASSTIQGDTQYF. For the CDR3, the DNA is TGTGCCAGCAGTACAATACAGGGAGATACGCAGTATTTT.